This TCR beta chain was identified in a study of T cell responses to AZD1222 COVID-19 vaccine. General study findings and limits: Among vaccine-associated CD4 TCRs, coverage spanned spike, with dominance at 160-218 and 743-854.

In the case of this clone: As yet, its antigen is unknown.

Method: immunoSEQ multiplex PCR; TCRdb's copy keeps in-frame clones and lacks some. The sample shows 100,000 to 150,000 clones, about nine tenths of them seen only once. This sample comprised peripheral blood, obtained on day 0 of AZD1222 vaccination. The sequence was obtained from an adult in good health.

DNA for the CDR3: TGTGCCAGCAGTCCCCGGGGGGATTTAGGGGCTGAAGCTTTCTTT. Amino acid sequence: CASSPRGDLGAEAFF. This sequence joins TRBV2 and TRBJ1-1; D possibly corresponds to TRBD1 (5 bases). This CDR3 contains 15 residues. The V and J ends lost 5 bases and 6 bases respectively, with 19 bases between them. Germline-derived CDR1 and CDR2 are SNHLY and FYNNEI.